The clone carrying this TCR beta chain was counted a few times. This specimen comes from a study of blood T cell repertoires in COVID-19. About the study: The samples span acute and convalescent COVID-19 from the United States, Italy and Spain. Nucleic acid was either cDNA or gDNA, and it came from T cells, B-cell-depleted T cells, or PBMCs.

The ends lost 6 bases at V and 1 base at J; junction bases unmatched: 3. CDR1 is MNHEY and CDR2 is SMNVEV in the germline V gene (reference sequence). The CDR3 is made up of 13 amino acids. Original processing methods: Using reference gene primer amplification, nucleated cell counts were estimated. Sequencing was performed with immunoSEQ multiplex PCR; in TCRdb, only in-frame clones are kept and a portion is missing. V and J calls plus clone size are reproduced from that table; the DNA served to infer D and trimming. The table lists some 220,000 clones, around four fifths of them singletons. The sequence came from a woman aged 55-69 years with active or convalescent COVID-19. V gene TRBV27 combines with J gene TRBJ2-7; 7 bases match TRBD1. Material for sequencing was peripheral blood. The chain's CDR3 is CASRRQGSYEQYF. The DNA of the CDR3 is TGTGCCAGCAGACGACAGGGTTCCTACGAGCAGTACTTC.